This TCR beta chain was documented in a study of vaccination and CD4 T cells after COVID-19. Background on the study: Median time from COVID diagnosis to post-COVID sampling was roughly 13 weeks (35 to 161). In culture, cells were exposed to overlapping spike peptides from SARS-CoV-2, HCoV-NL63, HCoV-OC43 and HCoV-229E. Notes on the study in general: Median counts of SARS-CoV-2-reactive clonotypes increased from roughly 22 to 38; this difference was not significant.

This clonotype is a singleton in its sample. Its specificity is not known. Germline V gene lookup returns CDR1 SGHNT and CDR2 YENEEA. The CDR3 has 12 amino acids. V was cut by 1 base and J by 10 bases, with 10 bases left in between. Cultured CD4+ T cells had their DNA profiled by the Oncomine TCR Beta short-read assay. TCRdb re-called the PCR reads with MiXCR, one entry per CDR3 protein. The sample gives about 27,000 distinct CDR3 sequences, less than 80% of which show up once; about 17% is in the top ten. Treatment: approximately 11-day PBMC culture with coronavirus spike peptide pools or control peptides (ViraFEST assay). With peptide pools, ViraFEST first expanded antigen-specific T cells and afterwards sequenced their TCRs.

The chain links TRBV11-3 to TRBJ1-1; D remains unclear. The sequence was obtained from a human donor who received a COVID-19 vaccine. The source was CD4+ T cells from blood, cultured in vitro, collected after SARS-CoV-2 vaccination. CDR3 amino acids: CASSLVSTGAFF. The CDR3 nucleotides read TGTGCCAGCAGCTTAGTCTCCACCGGAGCTTTCTTT.